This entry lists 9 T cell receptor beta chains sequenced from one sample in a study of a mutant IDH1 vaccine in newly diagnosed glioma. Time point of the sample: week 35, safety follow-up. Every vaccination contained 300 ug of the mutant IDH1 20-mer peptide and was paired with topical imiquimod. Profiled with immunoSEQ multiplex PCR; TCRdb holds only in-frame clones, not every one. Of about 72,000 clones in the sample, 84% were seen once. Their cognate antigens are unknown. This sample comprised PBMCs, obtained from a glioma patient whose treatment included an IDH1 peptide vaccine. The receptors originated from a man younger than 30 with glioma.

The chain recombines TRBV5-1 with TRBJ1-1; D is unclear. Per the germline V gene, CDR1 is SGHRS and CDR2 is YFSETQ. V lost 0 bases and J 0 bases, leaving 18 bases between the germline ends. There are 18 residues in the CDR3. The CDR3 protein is CASSLGGGSWRMNTEAFF. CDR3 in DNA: TGCGCCAGCAGCTTGGGTGGCGGAAGCTGGAGGATGAACACTGAAGCTTTCTTT.

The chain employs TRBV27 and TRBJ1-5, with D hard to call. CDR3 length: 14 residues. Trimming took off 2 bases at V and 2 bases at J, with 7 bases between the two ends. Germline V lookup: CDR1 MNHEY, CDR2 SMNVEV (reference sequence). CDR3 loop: CASSLVAGNQPQHF. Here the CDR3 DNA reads TGTGCCAGCAGTTTAGTAGCTGGCAATCAGCCCCAGCATTTT.

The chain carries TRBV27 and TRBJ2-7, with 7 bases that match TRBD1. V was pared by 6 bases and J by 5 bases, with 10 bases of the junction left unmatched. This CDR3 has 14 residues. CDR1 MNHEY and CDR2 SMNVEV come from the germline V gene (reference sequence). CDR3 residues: CASSRQGVLHEQYF. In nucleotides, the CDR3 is TGTGCCAGCAGCCGACAGGGAGTTTTACACGAGCAGTACTTC.

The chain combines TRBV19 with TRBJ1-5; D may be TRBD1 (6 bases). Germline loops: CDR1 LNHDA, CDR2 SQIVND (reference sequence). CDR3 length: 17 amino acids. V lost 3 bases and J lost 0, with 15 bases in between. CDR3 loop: CASSIAVTGSSNQPQHF. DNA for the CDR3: TGTGCCAGTAGTATCGCGGTCACAGGGTCTAGCAATCAGCCCCAGCATTTT.

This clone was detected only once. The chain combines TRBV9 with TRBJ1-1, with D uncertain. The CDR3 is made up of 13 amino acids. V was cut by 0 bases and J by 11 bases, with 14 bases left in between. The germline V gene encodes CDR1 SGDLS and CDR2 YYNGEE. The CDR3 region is CASSVGGAAVAFF. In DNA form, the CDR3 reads TGTGCCAGCAGCGTAGGAGGCGCGGCGGTGGCTTTCTTT.

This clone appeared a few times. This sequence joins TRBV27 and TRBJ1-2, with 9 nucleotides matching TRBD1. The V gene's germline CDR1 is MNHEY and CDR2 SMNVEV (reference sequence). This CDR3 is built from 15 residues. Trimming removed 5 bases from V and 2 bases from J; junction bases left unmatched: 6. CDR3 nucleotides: TGTGCCAGCAGTCCCAGGACAGGGGCGAACTATGGCTACACCTTC. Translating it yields CASSPRTGANYGYTF.

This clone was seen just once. CDR3 residues: CASRTDYGYTF. Written as DNA, the CDR3 is TGTGCCAGCCGAACCGACTATGGCTACACCTTC. The J gene is TRBJ1-2, the V gene TRBV28, with no clear D. The germline V gene has CDR1 MDHEN and CDR2 SYDVKM. CDR3 length equals 11 residues. Trimming shortened V by 8 bases and J by 3 bases, and 7 bases separated the two germline ends.

CDR3 loop: CASSQRQGGNTIYF. DNA for the CDR3: TGCGCCAGCAGTCAACGACAGGGTGGAAACACCATATATTTT. The V gene is TRBV5-1, the J gene TRBJ1-3, with 7 bases identical to TRBD1. Germline CDR1 reads SGHRS; CDR2 reads YFSETQ. CDR3 length: 14 residues. Trimming took 5 bases from V and 3 from J; bases not matched to a gene: 5.

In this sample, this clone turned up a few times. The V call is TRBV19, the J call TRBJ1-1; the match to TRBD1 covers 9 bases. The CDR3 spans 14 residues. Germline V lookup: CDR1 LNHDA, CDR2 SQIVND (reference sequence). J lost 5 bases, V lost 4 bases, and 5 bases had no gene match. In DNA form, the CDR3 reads TGTGCCAGTAGTAAGGGACAGGGTTGGACTGAAGCTTTCTTT. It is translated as CASSKGQGWTEAFF. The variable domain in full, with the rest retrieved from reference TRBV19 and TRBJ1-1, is DGGITQSPKYLFRKEGQNVTLSCEQNLNHDAMYWYRQDPGQGLRLIYYSQIVNDFQKGDIAEGYSVSREKKESFPLTVTSAQKNPTAFYLCASSKGQGWTEAFFGQGTRLTVV.